This T cell receptor (beta chain) came from a study of CD8 T cells in ankylosing spondylitis. Whole-study findings and limits: Significant enrichment of disease-linked clones was reported in matched ankylosing spondylitis synovial fluid. Blood from ankylosing spondylitis patients appeared to carry a characteristic roughly eight-variant TCR beta motif. Some motif variants were previously reported in reactive arthritis synovial fluid and blood.

This clonotype was seen at least ten times. Antigen: not known. TCRdb recomputed calls from the 5' RACE reads with MiXCR, one row per CDR3 protein. The table lists some 150,000 distinct CDR3 sequences, over 10% of them singletons. CDR1 and CDR2 (germline): MDHEN, SYDVKM. The CDR3 contains 13 residues. V was pared by 6 bases and J by 8 bases, with 5 bases of the junction left unmatched. This sequence was found in a female donor with ankylosing spondylitis or in good health (not recorded which). The chain has TRBV28 and TRBJ1-4, with 8 positions matching TRBD1. Sequencing input: blood, either unsorted or a sorted T cell fraction (not recorded which). The CDR3 bases are TGTGCCAGCAGCGGACAGGGCGGCGAAAAACTGTTTTTT. Translated, it gives CASSGQGGEKLFF.